This T cell receptor beta chain came from a study of blood T cell repertoires in COVID-19. Clones were sequenced by immunoSEQ multiplex PCR, and TCRdb holds only the in-frame ones, with some missing. The top ten hold more than 10% of the sample, which has 150,000 to 200,000 clones, less than 85% seen once. The CDR3 runs 12 residues. Trimming removed 5 bases at V and 8 bases at J, with 10 bases between. Categorization into cohorts depended on clinical history that participants reported. The sample comprised PBMCs or T cells enriched from blood (not recorded which). This TCR derives from a man aged 50 to 60 who had recovered from COVID-19. The chain recombines TRBV12-3 or TRBV12-4 with TRBJ1-5; D may be TRBD1 (6 bases). CDR3 nucleotides: TGTGCCAGCAGTGAGGGGGTCAAGCCCCAGCATTTT. Its protein product is CASSEGVKPQHF.